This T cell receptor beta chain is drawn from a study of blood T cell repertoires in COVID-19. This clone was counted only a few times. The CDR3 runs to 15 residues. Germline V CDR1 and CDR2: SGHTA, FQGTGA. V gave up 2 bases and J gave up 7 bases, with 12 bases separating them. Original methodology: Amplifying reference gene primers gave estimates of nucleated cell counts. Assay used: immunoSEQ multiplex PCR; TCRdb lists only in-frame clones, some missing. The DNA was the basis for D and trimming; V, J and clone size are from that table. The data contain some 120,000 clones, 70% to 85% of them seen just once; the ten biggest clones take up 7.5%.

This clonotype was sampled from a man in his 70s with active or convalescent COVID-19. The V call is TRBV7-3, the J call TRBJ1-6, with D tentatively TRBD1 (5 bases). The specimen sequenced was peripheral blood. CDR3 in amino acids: CASSLGAGGNSPLHF. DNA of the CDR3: TGTGCCAGCAGCTTAGGGGCGGGAGGAAATTCACCCCTCCACTTT.